These 6 T cell receptor beta chains were all obtained from the same sample, sequenced in a study of PD-1 blockade in classical Hodgkin lymphoma. Brentuximab vedotin exposure varied among the patients, all of whom had relapsed after autologous stem cell transplantation. Assay used: immunoSEQ multiplex PCR; TCRdb lists only in-frame clones, some missing. The sample contains approximately 34,000 clones, roughly four fifths of which appear only once. The material sequenced was peripheral blood mononuclear cells (PBMCs), taken at baseline. The receptors were gathered from a human donor with classical Hodgkin lymphoma.

CDR3 nucleotides: TGTGCCAGCAGCATACAGGGGGCCGACACTGAAGCTTTCTTT. Translation gives CASSIQGADTEAFF. The chain links TRBV7-2 to TRBJ1-1; 9 bases agree with TRBD1. Losses at the gene ends were 5 bases for V and 3 bases for J; bases not matched to a gene: 4. The CDR3 has 14 residues. Germline V lookup: CDR1 SGHTA, CDR2 FQGNSA.

The V and J genes are TRBV9 and TRBJ2-1; weak D call: TRBD2 (6 bases). Germline V CDR1 and CDR2: SGDLS, YYNGEE. With 0 bases removed from V and 8 bases from J, the gap between germline ends came to 9 bases. There are 13 residues in the CDR3. CDR3 sequence: CASSVAGGYEQFF. The CDR3 nucleotides read TGTGCCAGCAGCGTAGCCGGGGGATATGAGCAGTTCTTC.

J is TRBJ2-1 and V is TRBV5-1, with D unclear. CDR3 length: 14 amino acids. Looked up from germline, CDR1 is SGHRS and CDR2 is YFSETQ. V was clipped by 1 base and J by 5 bases, with 10 bases between them. The CDR3 sequence: CASSLQGSHNEQFF. In DNA form, the CDR3 reads TGCGCCAGCAGCTTGCAAGGGTCCCACAATGAGCAGTTCTTC.

The V call is TRBV28, the J call TRBJ2-7; D ambiguous. The germline CDR1 and CDR2 sequences are MDHEN and SYDVKM. CDR3 length: 14 amino acids. Trimming took off 5 bases at V and 1 base at J, with 12 bases between the two ends. CDR3 DNA: TGTGCCAGCAGTCCCCTTCTGGGTTCCTACGAGCAGTACTTC. Translation: CASSPLLGSYEQYF.

The rearrangement joins TRBV4-1 to TRBJ2-2, with 8 bases lining up with TRBD2. Germline V gives CDR1 MGHRA, CDR2 YSYEKL. The trim removed 0 bases at V and 1 base at J, leaving 4 bases unmatched. The CDR3 extends over 17 amino acids. CDR3 coding DNA: TGCGCCAGCAGCCAAGAGGCGCTAGCGGGGAACACCGGGGAGCTGTTTTTT. Translated: CASSQEALAGNTGELFF.

The chain links TRBV4-2 to TRBJ2-1; TRBD2 aligns across 9 bases. Germline assignment: CDR1 LGHNA and CDR2 YNFKEQ. The ends lost 1 base at V and 10 bases at J; junction bases unmatched: 8. CDR3 size: 15 residues. CDR3 nucleotides: TGTGCCAGCAGCCAAGGGGGTAGCGGGGGATCCGAGCAGTTCTTC. This codes for CASSQGGSGGSEQFF.